These T cell receptor beta chains were read from a single sample in a study of shared clonotypes between healthy human individuals. Clones were read by immunoSEQ multiplex PCR, and TCRdb kept only the in-frame ones, dropping some. The repertoire consists of about 1.4 million clones, with roughly 96% occurring once and the leading ten covering approximately 1.1%. Sequencing input: naive CD4+ T cells sorted from blood. The receptors come from a man younger than 40 in good health. CDR3s include the opening cysteine and the closing phenylalanine or tryptophan. Fields, in order: D gene, V gene, clone size, J gene, CDR3 DNA, CDR3 protein. The D gene is left open where the match is weak. A row's size may be missing; if present it is once, few, many or a size class.

>-|TRBV14|-|TRBJ2-1
TGTGCCAGCAGCCCAGGGACACCTTACAATGAGCAGTTCTTC
CASSPGTPYNEQFF
>-|TRBV5-1|-|TRBJ1-4
TGCGCCAGCGCTCAGGATGCAGGCGTAAATGAAAAACTGTTTTTT
CASAQDAGVNEKLFF
>-|TRBV28|-|TRBJ2-3
TGTGCCAGCAGGGTAGGCACTTCTAGCACAGATACGCAGTATTTT
CASRVGTSSTDTQYF
>-|TRBV11-2|-|TRBJ2-2
TGTGCCAGCAGCTTTAGAGTGTCGGTCGGGGAGCTGTTTTTT
CASSFRVSVGELFF
>-|TRBV29-1|once|TRBJ2-1
TGCAGCGTCGCCTCCATGGGCTCCTACAATGAGCAGTTCTTC
CSVASMGSYNEQFF
>-|TRBV19|-|TRBJ1-5
TGTGCCAGTAGTATTGGTAGAGGAGCGAGCAATCAGCCCCAGCATTTT
CASSIGRGASNQPQHF
>TRBD2|TRBV7-3|-|TRBJ2-6
TGTGCCAGCGGTCTAGCGGGCAACTCTGGGGCCAACGTCCTGACTTTC
CASGLAGNSGANVLTF
>TRBD1|TRBV19|-|TRBJ2-1
TGTGCCAGTAGAGGGGACAGGGGATACAATGAGCAGTTCTTC
CASRGDRGYNEQFF
>-|TRBV2|-|TRBJ2-2
TGTGCCAGCAAAGGGCGGGTGAACACCGGGGAGCTGTTTTTT
CASKGRVNTGELFF
>-|TRBV7-9|-|TRBJ2-1
TGTGCCAGCAGCTTAAATCGGCCTAGGGAGCGCGATGAGCAGTTCTTC
CASSLNRPRERDEQFF
>-|TRBV4-1|-|TRBJ2-7
TGCGCCAGCAGCCAACCAGGCTCAGGGGTCCCCTACGAGCAGTACTTC
CASSQPGSGVPYEQYF
>-|TRBV27|-|TRBJ1-2
TGTGCCAGCAGTAGAGGGAGTAACTATGGCTACACCTTC
CASSRGSNYGYTF
>-|TRBV7-9|-|TRBJ2-3
TGTGCCAGCAGCTCCGGACAGATTAGCACAGATACGCAGTATTTT
CASSSGQISTDTQYF
>TRBD2|TRBV5-1|-|TRBJ2-7
TGCGCCAGCAGCTCCTGGACTAGCGACTACGAGCAGTACTTC
CASSSWTSDYEQYF
>-|TRBV15|-|TRBJ2-7
TGTGCCACCAGCAGAGAATTTAGCTACGAGCAGTACTTC
CATSREFSYEQYF
>TRBD2|TRBV2|-|TRBJ2-2
TGTGCCAGCAGTGACTTAGTAATAGCGGGGGACACCGGGGAGCTGTTTTTT
CASSDLVIAGDTGELFF
>-|TRBV5-5|-|TRBJ1-2
TGTGCCAGCAGCCCCAGACCGGCTATTAACTATGGCTACACCTTC
CASSPRPAINYGYTF